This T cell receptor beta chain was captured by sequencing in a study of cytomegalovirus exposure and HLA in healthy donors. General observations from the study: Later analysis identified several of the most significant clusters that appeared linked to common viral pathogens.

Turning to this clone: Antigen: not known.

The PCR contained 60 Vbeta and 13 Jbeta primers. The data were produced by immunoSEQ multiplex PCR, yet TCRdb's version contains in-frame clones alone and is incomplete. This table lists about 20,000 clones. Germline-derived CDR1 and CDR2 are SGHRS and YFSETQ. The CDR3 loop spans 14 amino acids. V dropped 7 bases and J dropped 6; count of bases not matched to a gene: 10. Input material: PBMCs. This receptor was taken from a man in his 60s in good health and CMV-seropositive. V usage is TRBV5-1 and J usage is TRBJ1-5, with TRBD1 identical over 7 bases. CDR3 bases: TGCGCCAGCGCCCCAACAGGGGCAGGTCAGCCCCAGCATTTT. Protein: CASAPTGAGQPQHF.